This TCR beta chain is from a study of regulatory and conventional T cells in RAG deficiency (dated by TCRdb to 2017 to 2019). For the wider study: High-throughput TCR beta sequencing was used to compare the diversity and composition of the Treg, conventional CD4+ and CD8+ T cell repertoires of RAG-deficient patients with those of healthy controls.

A word on this clone: The target of this receptor is not known. One base away there is no much larger clone; base qualities are not given.

For repertoire analyses, the comparison group consisted of 7 or 8 healthy control donors. Before genomic DNA extraction, CD8+ T cells without CD4 were isolated from blood. What the research found in general, with its limitations: Shorter CDR3 lengths were found in all patient T-cell subsets, and >75% Treg-Tconv repertoire overlap at nucleotide and amino acid level was observed in Omenn syndrome patients. Some T-cell subset analyses were not performed for some subjects. In Omenn syndrome patients, sorted CD25-high CD127-low cells may represent peripherally activated cells rather than bona fide Treg cells. Compared with controls, Omenn syndrome and CID/AS patients had about 100-fold fewer unique TCR beta sequences in Treg cells, but only around 10-fold fewer in the other subsets. Compared with control T-cell subpopulations, the RAG-deficient patients had markedly lower Shannon entropy and higher Simpson indices.

Libraries were built with the immunoSEQ multiplex PCR assay. Rearranged TCR beta chain products were amplified from genomic DNA of sorted T-cell subsets and sequenced. The published analysis was carried out like this. Shannon entropy and Simpson indices were used to quantify the repertoire diversity of productive TCR beta rearrangements. Clonal expansion was assessed by the summed frequency of the 100 most abundant productive TCR beta clonotypes among total reads. The TRB repertoires were scored with a self-reactivity index built on which amino acids appear at CDR3beta positions 6 and 7. Two-way ANOVA was used for repertoire analyses, while Student t or Mann-Whitney tests were used for flow cytometric analyses. TCRdb provides this immuneACCESS table in a form limited to in-frame rearrangements. Some clones are lacking; in checked studies, under half of them reflect an unresolved V gene, and why the rest are absent is not known. The V and J calls and clone size come from that table; D and trimming were worked out from the DNA. The sample data list some 30,000 clones, and approximately 91% of these were observed just once. The ten largest make up roughly an eighth of the sample.

The sample also formed part of further work on regulatory T cells. The second study's paper adds: In the multiplex PCR, 52 forward TRBV primers and 13 reverse TRBJ primers were used, and assay-based and computational corrections were applied for amplification bias. In patients, repertoires had restricted unique TRB V-J pairs and skewed V and J gene usage, with regulatory T cells showing the most marked changes. The study compared T-cell receptor beta repertoires of sorted regulatory, conventional CD4+ and CD8+ T cells in CD3G-deficient patients with those in healthy controls. Peripheral blood mononuclear cells were isolated by Ficoll density separation. CD3+ CD8+ CD4- T cells were isolated on a FACSAria cell sorter. Rearranged TRB loci were amplified from genomic DNA by multiplex PCR within the immunoSEQ assay. Sequencing of the TRB amplicons was done on an Illumina HiSeq platform. Raw sequences were error-filtered and aligned to reference gene sequences by custom algorithms, then analyzed with the immunoSEQ online tools. Productive and nonproductive TRB rearrangement frequencies were evaluated among both unique and total sequences. Groups were compared by t tests, Mann-Whitney tests or two-way ANOVA performed in Prism software.

This TCR was sampled from a human donor in good health. The specimen sequenced was CD8+ T cells sorted from blood.

The nucleotide sequence reads TGCGCCAGCAGCCAGGTAACAGGCCGGACAGGCTACACCTTC. It translates to CASSQVTGRTGYTF. The rearranged chain carries TRBV4-1 and TRBJ1-2; a tentative D call is TRBD1 (5 bases match). From its cysteine to its phenylalanine, the CDR3 spans 14 amino acids. The only DNA kept is the CDR3, 42 bases in frame from the first base. CDR1 MGHRA and CDR2 YSYEKL were looked up in the germline V gene. V is shortened by 3 bases, J by 8 bases, and the region joining them spans 16 bases.